Below, one TCR beta chain is given with its context. Its antigen is not known. Peripheral blood and lesional scalp punch biopsies came from alopecia areata patients. Sequencing used cDNA as its template, made by extracting RNA and reverse transcribing it. TCRdb's copy holds only in-frame clones and misses some; the assay was immunoSEQ multiplex PCR. The sample contains more than 100,000 clones, 45% to 60% of which appear only once. Germline V gives CDR1 LNHNV, CDR2 YYDKDF (reference sequence). Unmatched junction bases numbered 11, after V lost 2 bases and J lost 6 bases. The CDR3 spans 16 residues. This record belongs to a study of CD8+ T cells in alopecia areata. Study as a whole: Treated patients swallowed 5 to 10 mg of oral tofacitinib twice daily.

Study-level points and caveats: Lesional scalp, notably in alopecia totalis/universalis, had clonality above that of normal scalp. Possibly as an HLA-related effect, TCR sharing across patients appeared less clear than in mice.

The sample consisted of CD4+ T cells sorted from blood, taken at week 0. The receptor comes from a human donor with alopecia areata. The genes are TRBV15 and TRBJ1-2; 8 bases are shared with TRBD1. In nucleotides, the CDR3 is TGTGCCACCAGCAGACAATCTTGGACAGGGCGGGATGGCTACACCTTC. Protein product: CATSRQSWTGRDGYTF.